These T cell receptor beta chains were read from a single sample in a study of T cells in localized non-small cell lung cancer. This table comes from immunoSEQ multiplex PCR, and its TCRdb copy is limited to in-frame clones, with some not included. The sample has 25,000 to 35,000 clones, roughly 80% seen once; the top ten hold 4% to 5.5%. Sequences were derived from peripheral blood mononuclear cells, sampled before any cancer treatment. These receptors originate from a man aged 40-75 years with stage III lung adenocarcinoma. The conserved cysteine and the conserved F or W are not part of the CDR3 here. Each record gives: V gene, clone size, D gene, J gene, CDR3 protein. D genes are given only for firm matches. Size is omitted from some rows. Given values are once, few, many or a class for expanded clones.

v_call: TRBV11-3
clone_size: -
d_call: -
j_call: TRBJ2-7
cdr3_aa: ASSLNGRAATPQAYEQY

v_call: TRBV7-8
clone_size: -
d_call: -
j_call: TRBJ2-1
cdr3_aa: ASSPQGSYNEQF

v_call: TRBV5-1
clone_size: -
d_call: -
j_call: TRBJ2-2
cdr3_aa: ASSSSPGASNTGELF

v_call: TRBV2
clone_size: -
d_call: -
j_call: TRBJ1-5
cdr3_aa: ASKDWAADQPQH

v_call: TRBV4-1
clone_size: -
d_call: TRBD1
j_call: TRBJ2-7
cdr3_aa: ASSPLLRGKGEQY

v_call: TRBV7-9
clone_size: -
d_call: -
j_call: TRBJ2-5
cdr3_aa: ASSHVPPIGETQY

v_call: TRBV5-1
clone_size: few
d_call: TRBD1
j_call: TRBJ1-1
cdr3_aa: ASKDRGHLNTEAF

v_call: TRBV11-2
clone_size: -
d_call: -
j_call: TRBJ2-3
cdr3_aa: ASSPTSTDTQY

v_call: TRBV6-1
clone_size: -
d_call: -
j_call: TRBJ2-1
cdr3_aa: ASSEVNRASYNEQF

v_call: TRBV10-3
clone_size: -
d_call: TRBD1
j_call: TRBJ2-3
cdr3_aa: ASSVQGGSTDTQY

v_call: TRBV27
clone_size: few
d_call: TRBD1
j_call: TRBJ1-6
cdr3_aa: ASGTGLSSYNSPLH

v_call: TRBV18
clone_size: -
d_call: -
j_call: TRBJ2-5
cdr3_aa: ASSPQTGETQY

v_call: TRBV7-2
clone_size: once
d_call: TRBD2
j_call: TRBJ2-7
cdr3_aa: ASSLGPGRVWVN

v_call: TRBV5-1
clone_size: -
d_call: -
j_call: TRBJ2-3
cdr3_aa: ASSLGESGDTQY

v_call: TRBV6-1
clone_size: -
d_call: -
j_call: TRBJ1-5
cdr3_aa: ASNRQGTRQPQH

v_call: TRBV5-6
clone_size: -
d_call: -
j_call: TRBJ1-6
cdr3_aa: ASSPRRRGSPLH

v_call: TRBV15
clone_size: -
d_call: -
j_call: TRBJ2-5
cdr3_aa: ATSPRAGGKLETQY

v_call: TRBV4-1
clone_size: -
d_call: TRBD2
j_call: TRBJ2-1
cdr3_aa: ASSQGIGLAGVPNYNEQF

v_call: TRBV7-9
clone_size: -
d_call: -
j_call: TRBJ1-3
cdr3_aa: ASSLDGNTIY

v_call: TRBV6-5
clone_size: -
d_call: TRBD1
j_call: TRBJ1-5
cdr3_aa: ASSKDRGGTQPQH

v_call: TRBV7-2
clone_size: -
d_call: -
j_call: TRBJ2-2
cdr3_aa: ASRQGGLGELF

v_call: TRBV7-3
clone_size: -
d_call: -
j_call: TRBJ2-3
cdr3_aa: ASSAGLLGGSDTQY

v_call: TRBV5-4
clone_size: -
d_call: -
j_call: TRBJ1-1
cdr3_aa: ASSLANKMNTEAF

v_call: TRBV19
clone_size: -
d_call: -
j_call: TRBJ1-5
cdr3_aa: ASSATLRGYSNQPQH

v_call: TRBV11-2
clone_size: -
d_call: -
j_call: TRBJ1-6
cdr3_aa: ASSLDRESPLH

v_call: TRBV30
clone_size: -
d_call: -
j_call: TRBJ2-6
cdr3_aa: AFHRVPGANVLT

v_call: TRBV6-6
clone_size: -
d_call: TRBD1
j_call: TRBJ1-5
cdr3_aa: ASSYPTGGWQPQH

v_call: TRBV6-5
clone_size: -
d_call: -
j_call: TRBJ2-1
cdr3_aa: ASLGRQNEQF

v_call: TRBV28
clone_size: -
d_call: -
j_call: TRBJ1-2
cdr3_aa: ASVGSTRPYGYT

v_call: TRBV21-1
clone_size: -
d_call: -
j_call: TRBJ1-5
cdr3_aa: ASSNPFGNRH

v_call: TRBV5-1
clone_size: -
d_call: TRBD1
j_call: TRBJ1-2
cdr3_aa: ASTRTGREEGYT

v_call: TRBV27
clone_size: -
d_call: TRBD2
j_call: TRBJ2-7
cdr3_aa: ASSFGAGRAYEQY

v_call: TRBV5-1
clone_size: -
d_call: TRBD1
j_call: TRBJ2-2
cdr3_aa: ASSPTGGTGELF

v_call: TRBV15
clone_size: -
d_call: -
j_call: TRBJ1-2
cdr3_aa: ATSTRQNNYGYT

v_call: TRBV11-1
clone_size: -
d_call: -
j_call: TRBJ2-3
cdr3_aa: ASSVSGDTQY

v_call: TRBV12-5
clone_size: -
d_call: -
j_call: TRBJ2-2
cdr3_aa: ASGLWTTRSGGELF

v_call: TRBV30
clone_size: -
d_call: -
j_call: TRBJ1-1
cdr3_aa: AWRRQFLNTEAF

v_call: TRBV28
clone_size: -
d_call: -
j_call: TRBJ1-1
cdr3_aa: ASSIRVNTEAF

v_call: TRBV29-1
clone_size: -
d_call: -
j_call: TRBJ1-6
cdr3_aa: SVEDTWRSLH

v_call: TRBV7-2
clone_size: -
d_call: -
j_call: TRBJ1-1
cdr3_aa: ASSLLSIGTEAF

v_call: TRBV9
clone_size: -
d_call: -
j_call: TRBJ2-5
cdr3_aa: ASSVGVAEGETQY

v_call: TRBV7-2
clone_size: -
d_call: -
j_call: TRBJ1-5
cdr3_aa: ASSLAWVTNQPQH